The 8 T cell receptor beta chains below were found in one sample sequenced in a study of blood T cell repertoires in COVID-19. This table comes from immunoSEQ multiplex PCR, and its TCRdb copy is limited to in-frame clones, with some not included. The sample gives approximately 310,000 clones, roughly 90% of which show up once; about 5.2% is in the top ten. The sequenced sample consisted of PBMCs or T cells enriched from blood (not recorded which). The receptors originated from a man in his sixties who had recovered from COVID-19.

The chain employs TRBV5-4 and TRBJ2-7, with D perhaps TRBD1 (6 bases). The CDR3 is 14 amino acids. Germline CDR1 SGHNT, CDR2 YYREEE (reference sequence). V was trimmed by 0 bases and J by 2 bases, leaving 9 bases between them. The CDR3 coding sequence is TGTGCCAGCAGCTTGGGGGGACAAACCTACGAGCAGTACTTC. Translated, it gives CASSLGGQTYEQYF. Supplemented by reference TRBV5-4 and TRBJ2-7, the full variable domain reads ETGVTQSPTHLIKTRGQQVTLRCSSQSGHNTVSWYQQALGQGPQFIFQYYREEENGRGNFPPRFSGLQFPNYSSELNVNALELDDSALYLCASSLGGQTYEQYFGPGTRLTVT.

This clone was picked up one time. The gene calls are TRBV2 and TRBJ2-4, with TRBD1 identical over 10 bases. With V trimmed by 10 bases and J by 3 bases, 12 bases remained unmatched. This CDR3 comprises 16 residues. The germline V gene encodes CDR1 SNHLY and CDR2 FYNNEI. The CDR3 sequence is CATYYGQGGGKNIQYF. The CDR3 DNA reads as TGTGCCACCTATTACGGACAGGGGGGAGGCAAAAACATTCAGTACTTC.

The genes are TRBV4-1 and TRBJ1-1, with unresolved D. The CDR3 consists of 12 residues. Germline CDR1 reads MGHRA; CDR2 reads YSYEKL. V was shortened by 11 bases and J by 6 bases, with 16 bases between the two germline ends. DNA of the CDR3: TGCGCCTCGCGAGGAGGTCTTTCTGAAGCTTTCTTT. It codes for CASRGGLSEAFF.

J is TRBJ2-7 and V is TRBV21-1; whether TRBD2, the table's D call, matches the DNA was not checked. TRBV21-1 is an annotated pseudogene. This CDR3 comprises 18 residues. The CDR3 DNA reads TGTGCCAGCAGCAAAGTGGACTCCTTTTACGATTTTTCCTACGAGCAGTACTTC. Protein: CASSKVDSFYDFSYEQYF.

The chain combines TRBV28 with TRBJ1-1; 7 bases are shared with TRBD1. Germline V lookup: CDR1 MDHEN, CDR2 SYDVKM. This CDR3 is 12 amino acids long. The trim removed 3 bases at V and 8 bases at J, leaving 3 bases unmatched. In DNA, the CDR3 is TGTGCCAGCAGTTTCCAACAGGGGGAAGCTTTCTTT. Amino acids: CASSFQQGEAFF.

The chain carries TRBV28 and TRBJ2-4; D may be TRBD1 (5 bases). CDR3 length: 14 residues. Germline lookup yields CDR1 MDHEN and CDR2 SYDVKM. V was pared by 3 bases and J by 9 bases, with 15 bases between. CDR3 in DNA: TGTGCCAGCAGTTTCTCATGGGGCTTGAGCATTCAGTACTTC. Encoded protein: CASSFSWGLSIQYF.

The rearrangement uses TRBV18 and TRBJ1-2, with D possibly being TRBD1 (5 bases). The CDR3 has 15 residues. Germline V gene data show CDR1 as KGHSH and CDR2 as LQKENI. V was cut by 0 bases and J by 6 bases, with 14 bases left in between. CDR3 loop: CASSPPARSGDGYTF. In DNA form, the CDR3 reads TGTGCCAGCTCACCACCGGCCAGATCGGGGGATGGCTACACCTTC.

V usage is TRBV7-2 and J usage is TRBJ1-1; 8 bases align to TRBD1. CDR1 SGHTA and CDR2 FQGNSA come from the germline V gene. Trimming took 6 bases from V and 3 from J; bases not matched to a gene: 9. The CDR3 consists of 15 residues. CDR3 protein: CASRYPGGADTEAFF. CDR3 DNA: TGTGCCAGCAGATACCCAGGGGGCGCGGACACTGAAGCTTTCTTT.